The clone carrying this T cell receptor beta chain was seen only a few times. The antigen remains unidentified. V shed 3 bases and J shed 9 bases, with 15 bases lying between them. The length of the CDR3 is 13 residues. Germline CDR1 and CDR2: SEHNR and FQNEAQ (reference sequence). TCRdb analysed the reads with MiXCR anew, one entry per CDR3 protein. Of 570,000 or so distinct CDR3 sequences listed, 40% are singletons. The data stem from a study of T cell repertoires in cytomegalovirus infection. Whole-study context: Matching HLA type and CMV infection were both indicated by public TCR beta signatures.

Whole-study findings and limits: CMV-specific TCR beta clonotypes restricted by HLA-C dominated the ex vivo response.

The chain couples TRBV7-9 to TRBJ2-7; either TRBD1 or TRBD2 may supply D (5 bases each). This sample comprised cultured PBMCs, obtained from culture after CMV antigen stimulation. The receptor comes from a human donor in good health (CMV status not recorded). Some clones in this sample may be carry-over from other donors' samples. The CDR3 coding sequence is TGTGCCAGCAGCTTTTCGGGGACGGTTGGGCAGTACTTC. This codes for CASSFSGTVGQYF. The whole variable domain, filled in from reference TRBV7-9 and TRBJ2-7, reads DTGVSQNPRHKITKRGQNVTFRCDPISEHNRLYWYRQTLGQGPEFLTYFQNEAQLEKSRLLSDRFSAERPKGSFSTLEIQRTEQGDSAMYLCASSFSGTVGQYFGPGTRLTVT.